This passage covers 8 T cell receptor beta chains from one sample sequenced in a study of blood T cell repertoires in COVID-19. TCRdb keeps only in-frame clones here, not all; method: immunoSEQ multiplex PCR. The table shows about 75,000 clones, with around 74% occurring only once. Sequencing used peripheral blood. Receptor source: a woman older than 75 with active or convalescent COVID-19.

The chain uses TRBV7-9 and TRBJ2-2; D ambiguous. Germline V gene lookup returns CDR1 SEHNR and CDR2 FQNEAQ (reference sequence). V was shortened by 3 bases and J by 8 bases, with 13 bases between the two germline ends. The CDR3 runs 14 residues. The CDR3 loop is CASSFAAAPGELFF. Written as DNA, the CDR3 is TGTGCCAGCAGCTTCGCGGCAGCCCCGGGGGAGCTGTTTTTT.

The gene calls are TRBV25-1 and TRBJ2-2; 8 positions match TRBD1. V gave up 7 bases and J gave up 9 bases; unmatched junction bases: 10. This CDR3 has 14 residues. The germline CDR1 and CDR2 sequences are MGHDK and SYGVNS. Here the CDR3 reads CASNKGQGGRELFF. CDR3 DNA: TGTGCCAGCAACAAAGGACAGGGTGGCCGGGAGCTGTTTTTT.

The J gene is TRBJ1-1, the V gene TRBV18; 8 positions match TRBD1. The CDR3 sequence is 15 residues long. Looked up from germline, CDR1 is KGHSH and CDR2 is LQKENI. V lost 2 bases and J lost 4; bases outside the gene matches: 6. The CDR3 here is CASSPDQDRATEAFF. CDR3 nucleotides: TGTGCCAGCTCACCAGACCAGGACAGGGCCACTGAAGCTTTCTTT.

In this sample, this clone turned up a few times. This chain connects TRBV29-1 to TRBJ2-3, with a tentative D call TRBD2 (6 bases). The V gene's germline CDR1 is SQVTM and CDR2 ANQGSEA. The V gene lost 4 bases and the J gene lost 0 bases, with 11 bases spanning the gap. This CDR3 has 14 residues. CDR3 sequence reads: CSVVSGLSTDTQYF. For the CDR3, the DNA is TGCAGCGTTGTGTCGGGACTTAGCACAGATACGCAGTATTTT.

The J gene is TRBJ2-1, the V gene TRBV4-3; 12 nucleotides line up with TRBD2. Germline CDR1 LGHNA, CDR2 YSLEER. The CDR3 runs to 18 residues. V dropped 0 bases and J dropped 5; count of bases not matched to a gene: 8. This CDR3 is CASSQDPTSGGIDNEQFF. CDR3 bases: TGCGCCAGCAGCCAAGACCCGACTAGCGGGGGTATCGACAATGAGCAGTTCTTC.

This chain links TRBV6-6 with TRBJ1-1; D remains ambiguous. Per germline, CDR1 MNHNY and CDR2 SVGAGI (reference sequence). This CDR3 comprises 15 residues. The V end lost 0 bases, the J end lost 0 bases, and 8 bases lay between the germline ends. The CDR3 is CASSYSAGLNTEAFF. DNA of the CDR3: TGTGCCAGCAGTTACTCGGCGGGGTTGAACACTGAAGCTTTCTTT.

The chain couples TRBV2 to TRBJ2-5; possibly TRBD1 for D (5 bases). Looked up from germline, CDR1 is SNHLY and CDR2 is FYNNEI. The CDR3 runs 13 residues. V was clipped by 5 bases and J by 4 bases, with 11 bases between them. The CDR3 DNA reads as TGTGCCAGCAGTCCCCCAGGGCGAGAGACCCAGTACTTC. Protein product: CASSPPGRETQYF.

V gene TRBV24-1 combines with J gene TRBJ2-1, with D perhaps matching TRBD2 (5 bases). The V end lost 4 bases, the J end lost 0 bases, and 18 bases lay between the germline ends. In germline, CDR1 is KGHDR, CDR2 SFDVKD. The CDR3 spans 18 residues. The DNA of the CDR3 is TGTGCCACCAGTGACTCTACGGACTTATCTCGCTCCTACAATGAGCAGTTCTTC. Protein product: CATSDSTDLSRSYNEQFF.